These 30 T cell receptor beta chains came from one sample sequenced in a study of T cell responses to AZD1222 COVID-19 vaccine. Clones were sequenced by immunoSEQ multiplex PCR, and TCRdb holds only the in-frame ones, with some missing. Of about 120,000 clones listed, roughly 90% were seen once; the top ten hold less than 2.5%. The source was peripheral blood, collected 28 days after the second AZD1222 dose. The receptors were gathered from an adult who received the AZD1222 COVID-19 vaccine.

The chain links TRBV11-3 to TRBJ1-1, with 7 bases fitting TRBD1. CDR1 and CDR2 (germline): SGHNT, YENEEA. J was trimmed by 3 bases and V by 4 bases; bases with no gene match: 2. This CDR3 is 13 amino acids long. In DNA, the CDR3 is TGTGCCAGCAGCTCCGACAGGGACACTGAAGCTTTCTTT. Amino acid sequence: CASSSDRDTEAFF. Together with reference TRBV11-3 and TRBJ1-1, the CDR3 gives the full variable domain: EAGVVQSPRYKIIEKKQPVAFWCNPISGHNTLYWYLQNLGQGPELLIRYENEEAVDDSQLPKDRFSAERLKGVDSTLKIQPAELGDSAVYLCASSSDRDTEAFFGQGTRLTVV.

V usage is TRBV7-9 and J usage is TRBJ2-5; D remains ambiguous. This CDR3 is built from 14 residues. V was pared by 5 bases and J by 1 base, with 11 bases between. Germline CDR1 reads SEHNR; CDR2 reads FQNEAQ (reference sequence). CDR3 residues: CASSTWRIQETQYF. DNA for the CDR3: TGTGCCAGCAGCACGTGGCGGATCCAAGAGACCCAGTACTTC.

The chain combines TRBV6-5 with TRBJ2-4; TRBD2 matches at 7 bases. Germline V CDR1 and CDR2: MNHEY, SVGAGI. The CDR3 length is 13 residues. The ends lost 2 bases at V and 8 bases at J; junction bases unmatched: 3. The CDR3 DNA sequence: TGTGCCAGCAGTTACGGACTAGACGACATTCAGTACTTC. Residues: CASSYGLDDIQYF.

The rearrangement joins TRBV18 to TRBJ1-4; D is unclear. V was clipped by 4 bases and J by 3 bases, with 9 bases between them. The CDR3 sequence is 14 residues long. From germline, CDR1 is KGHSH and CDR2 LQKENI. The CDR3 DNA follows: TGTGCCAGCTCACTAGATCTCGCTAATGAAAAACTGTTTTTT. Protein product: CASSLDLANEKLFF.

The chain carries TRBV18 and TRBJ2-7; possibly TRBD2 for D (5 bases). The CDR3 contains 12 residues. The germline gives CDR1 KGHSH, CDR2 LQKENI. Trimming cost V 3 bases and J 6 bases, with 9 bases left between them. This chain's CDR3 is CASSPSRAEQYF. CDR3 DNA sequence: TGTGCCAGCTCACCGTCGAGGGCCGAGCAGTACTTC.

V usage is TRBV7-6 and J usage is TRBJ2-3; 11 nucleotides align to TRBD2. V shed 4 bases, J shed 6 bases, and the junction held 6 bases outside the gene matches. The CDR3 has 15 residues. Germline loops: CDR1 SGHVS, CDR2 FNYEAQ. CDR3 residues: CASSSSGGPPDTQYF. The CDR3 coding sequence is TGTGCCAGCAGCTCTAGCGGGGGGCCACCTGATACGCAGTATTTT.

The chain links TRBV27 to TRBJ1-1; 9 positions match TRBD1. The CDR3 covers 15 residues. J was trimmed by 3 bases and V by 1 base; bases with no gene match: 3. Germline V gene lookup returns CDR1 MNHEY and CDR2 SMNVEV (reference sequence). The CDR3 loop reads CASSLYRDRDTEAFF. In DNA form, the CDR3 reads TGTGCCAGCAGTTTATACCGGGACAGGGACACTGAAGCTTTCTTT.

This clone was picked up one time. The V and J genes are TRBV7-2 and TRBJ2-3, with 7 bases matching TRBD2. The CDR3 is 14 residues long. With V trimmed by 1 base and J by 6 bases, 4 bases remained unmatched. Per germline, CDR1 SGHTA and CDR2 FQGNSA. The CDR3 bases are TGTGCCAGCAGCTTAGGGGGAGGGCTTGATACGCAGTATTTT. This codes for CASSLGGGLDTQYF.

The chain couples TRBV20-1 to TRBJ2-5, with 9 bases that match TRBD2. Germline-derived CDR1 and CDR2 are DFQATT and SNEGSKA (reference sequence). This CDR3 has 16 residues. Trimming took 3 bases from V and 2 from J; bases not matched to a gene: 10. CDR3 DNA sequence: TGCAGTGCTAGTGGTGGGAGCGGGGGGCTACAAGAGACCCAGTACTTC. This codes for CSASGGSGGLQETQYF.

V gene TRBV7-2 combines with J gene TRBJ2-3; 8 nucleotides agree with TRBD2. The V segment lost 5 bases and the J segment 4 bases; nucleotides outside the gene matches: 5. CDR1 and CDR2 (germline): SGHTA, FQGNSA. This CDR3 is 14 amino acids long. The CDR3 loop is CASSPWTSPDTQYF. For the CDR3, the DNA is TGTGCCAGCAGCCCCTGGACTAGCCCAGATACGCAGTATTTT.

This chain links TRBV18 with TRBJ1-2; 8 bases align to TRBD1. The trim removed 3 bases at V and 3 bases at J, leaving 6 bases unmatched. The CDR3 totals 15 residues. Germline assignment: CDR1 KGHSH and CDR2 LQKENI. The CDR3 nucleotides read TGTGCCAGCTCACCGGGGACAGGACGCGACTATGGCTACACCTTC. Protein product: CASSPGTGRDYGYTF.

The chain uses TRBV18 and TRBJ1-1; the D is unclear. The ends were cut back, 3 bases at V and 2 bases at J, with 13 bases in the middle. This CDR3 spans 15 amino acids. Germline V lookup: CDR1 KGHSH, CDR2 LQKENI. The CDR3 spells CASSPWGDGNTEAFF. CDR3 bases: TGTGCCAGCTCACCCTGGGGAGACGGAAACACTGAAGCTTTCTTT.

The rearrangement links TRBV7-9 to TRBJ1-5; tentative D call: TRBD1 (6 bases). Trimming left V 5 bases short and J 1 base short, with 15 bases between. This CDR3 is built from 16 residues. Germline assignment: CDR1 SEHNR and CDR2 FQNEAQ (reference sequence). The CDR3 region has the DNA TGTGCCAGCAGCGCCGATTACGGACAGAGCAATCAGCCCCAGCATTTT. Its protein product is CASSADYGQSNQPQHF.

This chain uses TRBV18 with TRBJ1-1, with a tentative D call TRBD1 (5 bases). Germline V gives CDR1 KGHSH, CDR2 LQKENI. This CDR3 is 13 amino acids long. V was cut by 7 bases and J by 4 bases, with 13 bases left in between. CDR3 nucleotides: TGTGCCAGCTTCACCTGGGGGGGCACTGAAGCTTTCTTT. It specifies CASFTWGGTEAFF.

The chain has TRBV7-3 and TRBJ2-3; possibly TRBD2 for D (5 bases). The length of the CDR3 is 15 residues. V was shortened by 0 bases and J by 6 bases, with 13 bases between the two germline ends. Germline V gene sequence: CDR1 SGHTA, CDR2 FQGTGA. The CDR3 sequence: CASSLTGSGSDTQYF. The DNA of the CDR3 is TGTGCCAGCAGCTTAACAGGGTCGGGATCGGATACGCAGTATTTT.

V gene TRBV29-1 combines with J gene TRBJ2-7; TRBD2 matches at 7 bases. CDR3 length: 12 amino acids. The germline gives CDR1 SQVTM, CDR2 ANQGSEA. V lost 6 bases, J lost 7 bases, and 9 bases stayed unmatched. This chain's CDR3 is CSVKSGDGEQYF. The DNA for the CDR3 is TGCAGCGTGAAGAGCGGGGATGGGGAGCAGTACTTC.

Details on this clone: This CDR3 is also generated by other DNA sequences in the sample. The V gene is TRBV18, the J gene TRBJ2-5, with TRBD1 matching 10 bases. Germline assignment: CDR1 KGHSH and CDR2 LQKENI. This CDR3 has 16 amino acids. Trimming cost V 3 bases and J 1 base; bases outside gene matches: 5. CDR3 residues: CASSPRQGASQETQYF. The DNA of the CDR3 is TGTGCCAGCTCACCGCGACAGGGGGCAAGCCAAGAGACCCAGTACTTC.

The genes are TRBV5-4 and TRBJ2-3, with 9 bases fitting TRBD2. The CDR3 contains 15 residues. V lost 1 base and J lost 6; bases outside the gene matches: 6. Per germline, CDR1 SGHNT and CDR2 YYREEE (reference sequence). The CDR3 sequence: CASSLRRGGRDTQYF. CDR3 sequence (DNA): TGTGCCAGCAGCTTGAGGCGGGGGGGCCGGGATACGCAGTATTTT.

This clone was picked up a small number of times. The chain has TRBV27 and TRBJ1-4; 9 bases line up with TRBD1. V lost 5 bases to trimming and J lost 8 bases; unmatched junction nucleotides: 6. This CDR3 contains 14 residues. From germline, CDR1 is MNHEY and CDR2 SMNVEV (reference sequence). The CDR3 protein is CASSRDRVGEKLFF. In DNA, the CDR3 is TGTGCCAGCAGTAGGGACAGGGTAGGAGAAAAACTGTTTTTT.

CDR3 loop: CASSPGRYNSPLHF. CDR3 DNA sequence: TGTGCCAGCAGTCCCGGACGTTATAATTCACCCCTCCACTTT. This sequence joins TRBV27 and TRBJ1-6; D call uncertain. V was cut by 5 bases and J by 4 bases, with 9 bases left in between. The CDR3 is 14 residues long. Germline CDR1 MNHEY, CDR2 SMNVEV (reference sequence).

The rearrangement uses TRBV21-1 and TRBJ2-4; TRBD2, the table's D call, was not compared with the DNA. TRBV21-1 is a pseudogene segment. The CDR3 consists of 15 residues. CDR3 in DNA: TGTGCCAGCAGCAAGACTCGGGAGGCCAAAAACATTCAGTACTTC. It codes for CASSKTREAKNIQYF.

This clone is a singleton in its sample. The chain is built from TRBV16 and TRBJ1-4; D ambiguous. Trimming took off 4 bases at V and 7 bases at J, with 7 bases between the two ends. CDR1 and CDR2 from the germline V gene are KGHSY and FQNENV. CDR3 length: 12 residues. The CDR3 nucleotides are TGTGCCAGCAGCCCGTTGGGTGAAAAACTGTTTTTT. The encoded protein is CASSPLGEKLFF. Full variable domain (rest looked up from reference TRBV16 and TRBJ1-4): GEEVAQTPKHLVRGEGQKAKLYCAPIKGHSYVFWYQQVLKNEFKFLISFQNENVFDETGMPKERFSAKCLPNSPCSLEIQATKLEDSAVYFCASSPLGEKLFFGSGTQLSVL.

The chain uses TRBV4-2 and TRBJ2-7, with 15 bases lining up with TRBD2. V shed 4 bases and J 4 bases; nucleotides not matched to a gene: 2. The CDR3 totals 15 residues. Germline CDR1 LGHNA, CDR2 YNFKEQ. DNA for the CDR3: TGTGCCAGCAGCCTCGGGACTAGCGGGGGGTACGAGCAGTACTTC. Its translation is CASSLGTSGGYEQYF.

CDR3 in DNA: TGTGCCAGCGGGTCGTCGGGACAGGGCCACGAGCAGTACTTC. It translates to CASGSSGQGHEQYF. This chain joins TRBV28 and TRBJ2-7; 9 positions match TRBD1. This CDR3 is 14 amino acids long. V lost 8 bases and J lost 5; bases outside the gene matches: 10. Per the germline V gene, CDR1 is MDHEN and CDR2 is SYDVKM.

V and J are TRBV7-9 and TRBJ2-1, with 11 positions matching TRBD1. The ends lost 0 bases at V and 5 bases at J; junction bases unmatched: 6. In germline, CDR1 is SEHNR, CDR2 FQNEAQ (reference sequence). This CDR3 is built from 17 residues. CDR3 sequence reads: CASSLALGQGADNEQFF. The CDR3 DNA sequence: TGTGCCAGCAGCTTAGCTCTCGGACAGGGGGCGGACAATGAGCAGTTCTTC.

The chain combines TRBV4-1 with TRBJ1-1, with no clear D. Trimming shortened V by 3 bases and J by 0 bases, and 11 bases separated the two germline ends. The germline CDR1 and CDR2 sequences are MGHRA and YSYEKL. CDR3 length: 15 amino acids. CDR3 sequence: CASSHPGSLNTEAFF. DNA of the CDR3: TGCGCCAGCAGCCACCCCGGGAGCCTGAACACTGAAGCTTTCTTT.

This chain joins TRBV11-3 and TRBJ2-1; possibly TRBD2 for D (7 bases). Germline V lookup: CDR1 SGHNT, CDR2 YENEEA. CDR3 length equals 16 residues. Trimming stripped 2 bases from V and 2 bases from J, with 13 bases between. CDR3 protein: CASSLRGGAAYNEQFF. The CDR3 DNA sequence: TGTGCCAGCAGCTTACGTGGGGGGGCCGCCTACAATGAGCAGTTCTTC.

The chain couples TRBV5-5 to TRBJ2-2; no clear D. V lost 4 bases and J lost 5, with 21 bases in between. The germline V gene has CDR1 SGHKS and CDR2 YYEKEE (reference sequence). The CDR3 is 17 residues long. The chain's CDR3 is CASSLSSGGLGTGELFF. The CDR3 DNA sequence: TGTGCCAGCAGCCTGTCATCGGGCGGTTTGGGTACCGGGGAGCTGTTTTTT.

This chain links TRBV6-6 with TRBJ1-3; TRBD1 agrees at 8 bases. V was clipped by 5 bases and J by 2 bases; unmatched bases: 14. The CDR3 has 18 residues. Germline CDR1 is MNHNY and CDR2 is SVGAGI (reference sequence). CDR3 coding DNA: TGTGCCAGCAGTGGATCCCAGGGGGCATTTCGAGCTGGAAACACCATATATTTT. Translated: CASSGSQGAFRAGNTIYF.

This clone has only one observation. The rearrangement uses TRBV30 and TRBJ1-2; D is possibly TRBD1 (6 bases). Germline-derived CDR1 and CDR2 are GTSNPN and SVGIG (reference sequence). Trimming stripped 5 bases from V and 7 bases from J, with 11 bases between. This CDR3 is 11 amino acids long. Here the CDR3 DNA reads TGTGCCTGGCTAGGGGGGGCTGGCTACACCTTC. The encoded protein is CAWLGGAGYTF.